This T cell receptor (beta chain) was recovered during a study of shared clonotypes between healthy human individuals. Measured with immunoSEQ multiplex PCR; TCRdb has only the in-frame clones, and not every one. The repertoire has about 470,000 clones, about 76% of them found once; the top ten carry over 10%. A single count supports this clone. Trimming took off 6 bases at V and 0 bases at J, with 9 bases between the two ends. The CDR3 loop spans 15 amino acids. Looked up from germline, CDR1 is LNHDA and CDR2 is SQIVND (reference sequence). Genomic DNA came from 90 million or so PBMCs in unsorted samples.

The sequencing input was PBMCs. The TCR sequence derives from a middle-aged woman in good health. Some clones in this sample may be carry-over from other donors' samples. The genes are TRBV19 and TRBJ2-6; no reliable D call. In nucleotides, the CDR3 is TGTGCCAGTAGGTCCGCCGGCTCTGGGGCCAACGTCCTGACTTTC. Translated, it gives CASRSAGSGANVLTF.